The source of this T cell receptor beta chain is a study of T cells in localized non-small cell lung cancer. The study, taken as a whole, reports: Longer overall survival accompanied higher blood T cell density. Only one tumor region went through sequencing, so heterogeneity may still be there. Maximal T cell clonality occurred in uninvolved adjacent lung, with tumor ranking below it. Median detection of top 100 tumor clones in adjacent lung was 55 to 60 clones.

Points on this clone: Its antigen remains unidentified.

Trimming took off 0 bases at V and 2 bases at J, with 11 bases between the two ends. From germline, CDR1 is SQVTM and CDR2 ANQGSEA. The CDR3 runs 14 residues. Sequencing used immunoSEQ multiplex PCR; TCRdb keeps in-frame clones, though not all of them. The repertoire includes about 21,000 clones, roughly 88% of them detected once, and under 30% sits in the top ten. The chain recombines TRBV29-1 with TRBJ2-7, with D maybe TRBD2 (6 bases). This clonotype was sampled from a male donor older than 55 with stage II lung adenocarcinoma. The sample here was peripheral blood mononuclear cells, taken before any cancer treatment. The CDR3 protein is CSVEDPREPYEQYF. DNA for the CDR3: TGCAGCGTTGAAGATCCCCGGGAGCCCTACGAGCAGTACTTC.